The TCR beta chain described here comes from a study of metastatic and nonmetastatic thyroid tumors. General observations from the study: Across blood and tumor, TCR beta diversity in malignant thyroid tumors was reportedly significantly higher than in benign nodules.

There were no patients who had received any treatment before thyroid surgery. CDR3 length: 16 residues. Trimming removed 1 base from V and 3 bases from J; junction bases left unmatched: 9. CDR1 and CDR2 (germline): MGHRA, YSYEKL. Source study methods: Between-group CDR3 differences, defined by clinicopathological status, yielded a distant-metastasis classifier for papillary thyroid cancer. TCRdb re-analyzed the PCR reads using MiXCR. TCRdb's processing, not the study's, gives the V and J calls here. The table shows tens of thousands of clones, with roughly an eighth occurring only once. This clone was seen many times. Its target is unknown.

The specimen sequenced was tumor tissue. The receptor was derived from a female donor with papillary thyroid cancer or a benign thyroid nodule (not recorded which). Some clones in this sample may be carry-over from other donors' samples. The genes are TRBV4-1 and TRBJ2-7; TRBD2 aligns across 7 bases. In nucleotides, the CDR3 is TGCGCCAGCAGCCAAGTCCAGGGCGGGAGCCTCTACGAGCAGTACTTC. Its protein product is CASSQVQGGSLYEQYF.